A single sample gave rise to the 21 T cell receptor beta chains below, sequenced in a study of cytomegalovirus exposure and HLA in healthy donors. 13 Jbeta primers and 60 Vbeta primers were used for the PCR. Profiled with immunoSEQ multiplex PCR; TCRdb holds only in-frame clones, not every one. The sample contains 150,000 or so clones, around 79% of which appear only once. Material: PBMCs. All receptors derive from a man younger than 30 in good health and CMV-seronegative.

This clone was picked up a small number of times. The chain uses TRBV4-3 and TRBJ1-2; 9 bases line up with TRBD1. Per germline, CDR1 LGHNA and CDR2 YSLEER. The CDR3 spans 16 residues. V shed 0 bases, J shed 8 bases, and the junction held 10 bases outside the gene matches. CDR3 in DNA: TGCGCCAGCAGCCAAGATTTTCTTGACAGGGGGTCCGGCTACACCTTC. Translation: CASSQDFLDRGSGYTF.

The chain carries TRBV10-1 and TRBJ2-1, with a possible D match to TRBD2 (6 bases). The CDR3 is made up of 13 amino acids. Trimming removed 6 bases at V and 4 bases at J, with 10 bases between. Germline CDR1 is WNHNN and CDR2 is SYGVQD (reference sequence). The CDR3 here is CASSNREYNEQFF. The CDR3 nucleotides are TGCGCCAGCAGCAATCGGGAGTACAATGAGCAGTTCTTC.

This rearrangement joins TRBV6-1 to TRBJ2-7; D remains unclear. CDR3 length: 13 residues. In germline, CDR1 is MNHNS, CDR2 SASEGT. The V end was cut by 6 bases, the J end by 0 bases, with 9 bases between. CDR3 coding DNA: TGTGCCAGCAGCATGACAAGCTCCTACGAGCAGTACGTC. This translates into CASSMTSSYEQYV.

Notes on this clone: Other nucleotide sequences from this sample produce the same CDR3. The rearrangement joins TRBV5-6 to TRBJ2-7; a possible D gene is TRBD1 (5 bases). The CDR3 is 14 amino acids. Germline-derived CDR1 and CDR2 are SGHDT and YYEEEE. CDR3 nucleotides: TGTGCCAGCAGCAAAAGACAGTTATTCTACGAGCAATACGTC. It encodes CASSKRQLFYEQYV.

The chain couples TRBV4-1 to TRBJ1-5, with TRBD1 matching 10 bases. The CDR3 runs 14 residues. CDR1 and CDR2 (germline): MGHRA, YSYEKL. The junction had 7 bases not matched to a gene; V was cut back by 4 bases and J by 10 bases. The CDR3: CASSPWTGGGPQHF. As DNA, the CDR3 is TGCGCCAGCAGCCCATGGACAGGGGGAGGACCCCAGCATTTT.

This clone was counted only a few times. This chain connects TRBV5-1 to TRBJ1-5; D uncertain. Trimming shortened V by 0 bases and J by 3 bases, and 7 bases separated the two germline ends. The CDR3 runs to 14 residues. The germline gives CDR1 SGHRS, CDR2 YFSETQ. The CDR3 is CASSLDSVNQPQHF. DNA of the CDR3: TGCGCCAGCAGCTTGGATTCAGTCAATCAGCCCCAGCATTTT.

The CDR3 bases are TGCAGTGTTGTCAGGGTTAGTGAGCAGTTCTTC. Its protein product is CSVVRVSEQFF. The V call is TRBV20-1, the J call TRBJ2-1, with TRBD1 as a possible D gene (5 bases). V lost 7 bases and J lost 9, with 13 bases in between. This CDR3 is 11 amino acids long. In germline, CDR1 is DFQATT, CDR2 SNEGSKA (reference sequence).

The chain couples TRBV18 to TRBJ2-7; 9 bases map to TRBD1. Germline values: CDR1 KGHSH, CDR2 LQKENI. V lost 5 bases and J lost 6; bases outside the gene matches: 8. This CDR3 comprises 14 residues. CDR3 in DNA: TGTGCCAGCTCAACCGGGACAGGGTCTTTCGAGCAGTACGTC. It encodes CASSTGTGSFEQYV.

This chain joins TRBV4-2 and TRBJ2-2; 8 bases are a match to TRBD2. V trimming: 5 bases; J trimming: 5 bases; junction bases outside the gene matches: 7. The CDR3 runs 15 residues. Germline CDR1 reads LGHNA; CDR2 reads YNFKEQ. CDR3 protein: CASSARGLETGELFF. CDR3 in DNA: TGTGCCAGCAGCGCAAGGGGACTAGAAACCGGGGAGCTGTTTTTT.

The chain combines TRBV2 with TRBJ2-5; 10 bases are a match to TRBD2. The V and J ends lost 3 bases and 5 bases, in that order; junction bases with no gene match: 9. Germline CDR1 reads SNHLY; CDR2 reads FYNNEI. This CDR3 is 16 amino acids long. The CDR3 bases are TGTGCCAGCAGTGATTTAGCGGGGGGCCTCTGGGAGACCCAGTACTTC. The encoded protein is CASSDLAGGLWETQYF.

This chain links TRBV6-1 with TRBJ1-2; 7 nucleotides match TRBD1. The V segment lost 0 bases and the J segment 4 bases; nucleotides outside the gene matches: 8. The CDR3 consists of 16 residues. Germline V gene data show CDR1 as MNHNS and CDR2 as SASEGT. CDR3: CASSEAYFRDSYGYTF. DNA for the CDR3: TGTGCCAGCAGTGAAGCTTATTTCCGGGACAGCTATGGCTACACCTTC.

This clone was counted a single time. The chain uses TRBV2 and TRBJ1-2; D is unclear. The CDR3 totals 13 residues. V was pared by 3 bases and J by 8 bases, with 13 bases between. CDR1 is SNHLY, CDR2 FYNNEI, per germline. This chain's CDR3 is CASSEEGLSGYTF. The CDR3 DNA reads TGTGCCAGCAGTGAGGAGGGCCTGAGCGGCTACACCTTC.

The chain recombines TRBV4-1 with TRBJ1-2; D gene uncertain. Trimming stripped 0 bases from V and 4 bases from J, with 9 bases between. This CDR3 region has 14 residues. CDR1 MGHRA and CDR2 YSYEKL come from the germline V gene. CDR3 sequence: CASSQDLAVYGYTF. The CDR3 coding sequence is TGCGCCAGCAGCCAAGATTTAGCGGTCTATGGCTACACCTTC.

V is TRBV4-1 and J is TRBJ1-1; D remains unclear. The CDR3 length is 13 residues. CDR1 is MGHRA, CDR2 YSYEKL, per germline. V was cut by 1 base and J by 1 base, with 4 bases left in between. CDR3 nucleotide sequence: TGCGCCAGCAGCCAAGTCGGGAACACTGAAGCTTTCTTT. Protein product: CASSQVGNTEAFF.

The gene calls are TRBV11-3 and TRBJ2-3; TRBD1 matches 10 bases. Per germline, CDR1 SGHNT and CDR2 YENEEA. Germline trimming cut 5 bases from V and 3 bases from J; bases unmatched to any gene: 5. This CDR3 contains 15 residues. CDR3 bases: TGTGCCAGCAGCCCCCGGGACAGGGGAACAGATACGCAGTATTTT. Translated, it gives CASSPRDRGTDTQYF.

The chain links TRBV10-1 to TRBJ2-7; TRBD2 matches 9 bases. There are 15 residues in the CDR3. The V and J ends lost 3 bases and 2 bases, in that order; junction bases with no gene match: 5. Germline CDR1 and CDR2: WNHNN and SYGVQD (reference sequence). DNA for the CDR3: TGCGCCAGCAGTGATAAGCGGGGGGCGCCCTACGAGCAGTACTTC. Its translation is CASSDKRGAPYEQYF.

The chain has TRBV5-4 and TRBJ1-6; tentatively, D is TRBD1 (6 bases). Germline-derived CDR1 and CDR2 are SGHNT and YYREEE (reference sequence). The CDR3 is 16 residues long. The ends were cut back, 4 bases at V and 5 bases at J, with 16 bases in the middle. The CDR3, as DNA: TGTGCCAGCAGCCTTGGTGGGGGCCCCAATAATTCACCCCTCCACTTT. Its protein is CASSLGGGPNNSPLHF. Full variable domain (outside the CDR3, taken from reference TRBV5-4 and TRBJ1-6): ETGVTQSPTHLIKTRGQQVTLRCSSQSGHNTVSWYQQALGQGPQFIFQYYREEENGRGNFPPRFSGLQFPNYSSELNVNALELDDSALYLCASSLGGGPNNSPLHFGNGTRLTVT.

The chain combines TRBV7-2 with TRBJ2-1; D gene ambiguous. CDR1 is SGHTA, CDR2 FQGNSA, per germline. CDR3 length: 11 amino acids. V lost 5 bases, J lost 9 bases, and 8 bases lay in between. CDR3 region: CASSLRGEQFF. DNA for the CDR3: TGTGCCAGCAGCCTACGAGGTGAGCAGTTCTTC. Variable domain in full (rest from reference TRBV7-2 and TRBJ2-1): GAGVSQSPSNKVTEKGKDVELRCDPISGHTALYWYRQSLGQGLEFLIYFQGNSAPDKSGLPSDRFSAERTGGSVSTLTIQRTQQEDSAVYLCASSLRGEQFFGPGTRLTVL.

The J gene is TRBJ2-5, the V gene TRBV11-2; TRBD2 aligns across 7 bases. Germline V gives CDR1 SGHAT, CDR2 FQNNGV. This CDR3 has 15 residues. V was clipped by 5 bases and J by 2 bases; unmatched bases: 8. The CDR3 sequence: CASSPGNGGQETQYF. CDR3 DNA: TGTGCCAGCAGCCCCGGTAACGGGGGGCAAGAGACCCAGTACTTC.

This chain uses TRBV6-5 with TRBJ1-2; 7 bases agree with TRBD1. The CDR3 runs to 15 residues. Per the germline V gene, CDR1 is MNHEY and CDR2 is SVGAGI. J was trimmed by 8 bases and V by 0 bases; bases with no gene match: 9. Here the CDR3 DNA reads TGTGCCAGCAGTTACTCGGGCAGGGGGGTACAAGGCTACACCTTC. As protein: CASSYSGRGVQGYTF.

The chain links TRBV7-2 to TRBJ1-3; D ambiguous. V gave up 5 bases and J gave up 3 bases, with 14 bases separating them. The length of the CDR3 is 15 residues. CDR1 and CDR2 from the germline V gene are SGHTA and FQGNSA. The CDR3 DNA follows: TGTGCCAGCAGCCCGTACCTGTTGAGTGGAAACACCATATATTTT. Encoded protein: CASSPYLLSGNTIYF.